This T cell receptor (beta chain) stems from a study of blood T cells in healthy people across ages. Points from the study as a whole: The long-lived group displayed more naive CD4+ cells, plus higher diversity, than the aged donors did.

The table lists this clonotype with a few counts. No antigen is known for it. Primed by a sample-barcoded 5' primer and a J-beta primer mix, a second PCR proceeded for 7 to 11 cycles. Every molecule of cDNA carried a tag from a template-switch adaptor with 12 random nucleotides. Per-sample output comprised a minimum of 2.5 million paired-end reads containing CDR3. TCRdb itself ran the 5' RACE reads through MiXCR, one entry per CDR3 protein. The table has around 990,000 distinct CDR3 sequences, roughly two fifths seen once; the top ten hold approximately 14%. Each sample yielded at least 6 micrograms of PBMC total RNA. The source is a man between 18 and 29 years old in good health. The sequencing sample was made of blood.

The CDR3 here is CASSYGTARTEAFF. The DNA for the CDR3 is TGTGCCAGCAGTTACGGGACAGCGAGGACTGAAGCTTTCTTT. The rearrangement links TRBV6-2 or TRBV6-3 to TRBJ1-1, with 7 bases that match TRBD1. V lost 2 bases, J lost 5 bases, and 5 bases stayed unmatched. The CDR3 is 14 residues long. CDR1 and CDR2 (germline): MNHEY, SVGEGT.